These 24 T cell receptor beta chains were all obtained from the same sample, sequenced in a study of Graves' ophthalmopathy and Graves' hyperthyroidism. RNA transcripts served as template for amplifying TCR beta CDR3 sequences. First-round RT-PCR with HTBI primers preceded a second-round multiplex PCR. TCRdb redid the calling of the multiplex PCR reads with MiXCR, one entry per CDR3 protein. The table lists some 170,000 distinct CDR3 sequences, roughly two fifths of them singletons. Sequencing was performed on peripheral blood. These receptors were obtained from a man in his thirties or forties with Graves' ophthalmopathy.

This clonotype was detected ten times or more. V usage is TRBV6-2 or TRBV6-3 and J usage is TRBJ2-5; possibly TRBD1 for D (6 bases). V was trimmed by 6 bases and J by 5 bases, leaving 22 bases between them. Germline V gene data show CDR1 as MNHEY and CDR2 as SVGEGT. The CDR3 extends over 16 amino acids. CDR3 in amino acids: CASRNGQLSVGETQYF. CDR3 bases: TGTGCCAGCAGGAACGGACAGCTATCCGTGGGTGAGACCCAGTACTTC.

This clonotype was found many times. This chain links TRBV12-3 or TRBV12-4 with TRBJ2-7; TRBD1 is a possible D gene (5 bases). This CDR3 has 15 amino acids. Trimming took 6 bases from V and 0 from J, leaving 15 bases between them. CDR3 nucleotide sequence: TGTGCCAGCAGACGCGGACAAACGAGCTCCTACGAGCAGTACTTC. Translating gives CASRRGQTSSYEQYF.

This clonotype was seen repeatedly, ten times or more. The J gene is TRBJ1-2, the V gene TRBV7-8; D is ambiguous. V was trimmed by 3 bases and J by 8 bases, leaving 7 bases between them. The CDR3 length is 11 residues. Looked up from germline, CDR1 is SGHVS and CDR2 is FQNEAQ. CDR3 sequence: CASSFRGGYTF. DNA of the CDR3: TGTGCCAGCAGCTTTCGAGGAGGCTACACCTTC.

This clonotype has only a few counts. This sequence joins TRBV6-1 and TRBJ1-2; weak D call: TRBD1 (5 bases). Germline CDR1 MNHNS, CDR2 SASEGT. There are 12 residues in the CDR3. Deletions cut 4 bases from V and 4 bases from J, with 7 bases between. CDR3 residues: CASSGGLYGYTF. The CDR3 DNA sequence: TGTGCCAGCAGTGGGGGACTCTATGGCTACACCTTC.

The rearrangement uses TRBV6-2 or TRBV6-3 and TRBJ2-5; D may be TRBD1 (6 bases). This CDR3 region has 15 residues. The V end was cut by 6 bases, the J end by 4 bases, with 18 bases between. The germline V gene has CDR1 MNHEY and CDR2 SVGEGT. The CDR3 spells CASSNGQSASETQYF. DNA for the CDR3: TGTGCCAGCAGCAACGGACAGTCCGCGTCAGAGACCCAGTACTTC.

The chain combines TRBV6-2 or TRBV6-3 with TRBJ1-1, with D perhaps TRBD1 (5 bases). CDR1 and CDR2 (germline): MNHEY, SVGEGT. This CDR3 has 11 amino acids. V was pared by 5 bases and J by 8 bases, with 9 bases between. The CDR3 bases are TGTGCCAGCAGTCGTCAGGGAGAAGCTTTCTTT. Protein sequence: CASSRQGEAFF.

Ten or more counts support this clonotype. In DNA, the CDR3 is TGCAGCGTTGGACAGGGTGAATCCTACGAGCAGTACTTC. Translating gives CSVGQGESYEQYF. The chain uses TRBV29-1 and TRBJ2-7; 7 bases line up with TRBD1. Looked up from germline, CDR1 is SQVTM and CDR2 is ANQGSEA. This CDR3 has 13 residues. V gave up 4 bases and J gave up 1 base; unmatched junction bases: 4.

The V gene is TRBV7-2, the J gene TRBJ2-7; 9 positions agree with TRBD1. V gave up 6 bases and J gave up 5 bases; unmatched junction bases: 8. Germline lookup yields CDR1 SGHTA and CDR2 FQGNSA. CDR3 length equals 14 residues. The CDR3: CASRPPGQGNEQYF. The CDR3 bases are TGTGCCAGCAGGCCTCCGGGACAGGGTAACGAGCAGTACTTC. Full variable domain (rest looked up from reference TRBV7-2 and TRBJ2-7): GAGVSQSPSNKVTEKGKDVELRCDPISGHTALYWYRQSLGQGLEFLIYFQGNSAPDKSGLPSDRFSAERTGGSVSTLTIQRTQQEDSAVYLCASRPPGQGNEQYFGPGTRLTVT.

This sequence joins TRBV24-1 and TRBJ2-7; either TRBD1 or TRBD2 may fit D (6 bases each). The CDR3 contains 11 residues. Deletions cut 10 bases from V and 6 bases from J, with 12 bases between. Germline V gene lookup returns CDR1 KGHDR and CDR2 SFDVKD. The CDR3 here is CATHRGPEQYF. DNA of the CDR3: TGTGCCACGCACCGGGGGCCCGAGCAGTACTTC.

The V call is TRBV6-2 or TRBV6-3, the J call TRBJ2-5; unclear D gene. The V end was cut by 4 bases, the J end by 1 base, with 13 bases between. The CDR3 has 15 residues. Germline CDR1 reads MNHEY; CDR2 reads SVGEGT. DNA for the CDR3: TGTGCCAGCAGTTTGCCTCCTCTACTCCAAGAGACCCAGTACTTC. Residues: CASSLPPLLQETQYF.

This clonotype was observed at least ten times. The rearrangement joins TRBV11-2 to TRBJ2-3; D is ambiguous. V dropped 3 bases and J dropped 10 bases, with 11 bases sitting between them. The CDR3 is 12 amino acids. CDR1 is SGHAT and CDR2 is FQNNGV in the germline V gene. The CDR3 protein is CASSFETFPQYF. In nucleotides, the CDR3 is TGTGCCAGCAGCTTTGAGACTTTTCCGCAGTATTTT.

There are many counts of this clonotype. The junction differs from germline at one of its ends, possibly a read error. The V call is TRBV29-1, the J call TRBJ2-7; 8 nucleotides align to TRBD2. The CDR3 length is 13 residues. The germline V gene encodes CDR1 SQVTM and CDR2 ANQGSEA. The CDR3: CSVNLREAGKALF. The CDR3 region has the DNA TGCAGCGTTAATTTGCGGGAGGCAGGTAAAGCCCTCTTC.

V gene TRBV29-1 combines with J gene TRBJ2-6; D unclear. The CDR3 is 14 amino acids. The V gene's germline CDR1 is SQVTM and CDR2 ANQGSEA. Trimming took off 1 base at V and 2 bases at J, with 6 bases between the two ends. The CDR3 sequence is CSVEVGAGANVLTF. The CDR3 DNA reads TGCAGCGTTGAAGTGGGTGCTGGGGCCAACGTCCTGACTTTC.

The sample holds many counts of this clonotype. The CDR3 sequence is CASSFRGTPTEAFF. The CDR3 nucleotides are TGTGCCAGCAGCTTCCGCGGGACACCTACTGAAGCTTTCTTT. The chain combines TRBV11-3 with TRBJ1-1; D may be TRBD1 (6 bases). Trimming took off 3 bases at V and 5 bases at J, with 13 bases between the two ends. The CDR3 spans 14 residues. Germline V gene data show CDR1 as SGHNT and CDR2 as YENEEA.

The V call is TRBV28, the J call TRBJ2-2, with D uncertain. The germline CDR1 and CDR2 sequences are MDHEN and SYDVKM. The CDR3 length is 14 residues. V was cut by 3 bases and J by 4 bases, with 9 bases left in between. The CDR3 reads CASSLGWATGELFF. CDR3 DNA: TGTGCCAGCAGTTTGGGTTGGGCCACCGGGGAGCTGTTTTTT. Based on the CDR3 plus reference TRBV28 and TRBJ2-2, the full variable domain is DVKVTQSSRYLVKRTGEKVFLECVQDMDHENMFWYRQDPGLGLRLIYFSYDVKMKEKGDIPEGYSVSREKKERFSLILESASTNQTSMYLCASSLGWATGELFFGEGSRLTVL.

This clonotype came up many times. This chain links TRBV25-1 with TRBJ2-5; possible D gene TRBD2, 6 bases. This CDR3 region has 18 residues. Germline CDR1 is MGHDK and CDR2 is SYGVNS. With 0 bases removed from V and 1 base from J, the gap between germline ends came to 18 bases. CDR3 nucleotides: TGTGCCAGCAGTGAATATACGGCCGGGCGGGGAGCCCAAGAGACCCAGTACTTC. Residues: CASSEYTAGRGAQETQYF.

V usage is TRBV11-2 and J usage is TRBJ2-7; D is perhaps TRBD1 (5 bases). Germline lookup yields CDR1 SGHAT and CDR2 FQNNGV. This CDR3 is 17 amino acids long. V lost 1 base and J 2 bases, leaving 18 bases between the germline ends. The chain's CDR3 is CASSLVVLQGHPYEQYF. For the CDR3, the DNA is TGTGCCAGCAGCTTAGTTGTACTTCAGGGCCACCCCTACGAGCAGTACTTC.

This rearrangement joins TRBV6-2 or TRBV6-3 to TRBJ1-1; D uncertain. V shed 2 bases and J shed 4 bases, with 8 bases lying between them. Germline V lookup: CDR1 MNHEY, CDR2 SVGEGT. The CDR3 spans 13 residues. The CDR3 reads CASSYEGSTEAFF. In nucleotides, the CDR3 is TGTGCCAGCAGTTACGAGGGCAGCACTGAAGCTTTCTTT.

V usage is TRBV6-1 and J usage is TRBJ1-1; D uncertain. Between the trimmed V and J ends, which lost 6 bases and 6 bases, there was a span of 14 bases. CDR3 length equals 13 residues. The germline CDR1 and CDR2 sequences are MNHNS and SASEGT. CDR3 nucleotides: TGTGCCAGCAGCCCGCGTAGAGTCTCTGAAGCTTTCTTT. Amino acid sequence: CASSPRRVSEAFF.

The chain employs TRBV6-2 or TRBV6-3 and TRBJ1-1; 10 bases are shared with TRBD1. Germline CDR1 MNHEY, CDR2 SVGEGT. J was trimmed by 4 bases and V by 8 bases; bases with no gene match: 10. The CDR3 is made up of 15 amino acids. The CDR3 loop reads CASSVWRQGATEAFF. The CDR3 nucleotides read TGTGCCAGCTCTGTTTGGAGACAGGGGGCCACTGAAGCTTTCTTT.

The chain carries TRBV6-2 or TRBV6-3 and TRBJ2-5; 9 bases line up with TRBD1. The CDR3 is made up of 15 amino acids. Germline V gene data show CDR1 as MNHEY and CDR2 as SVGEGT. J lost 2 bases, V lost 5 bases, and 6 bases had no gene match. CDR3: CASSRDRVRQETQYF. CDR3 in DNA: TGTGCCAGCAGTCGGGACAGGGTTCGGCAAGAGACCCAGTACTTC.

The chain has TRBV5-1 and TRBJ1-1; D perhaps matches TRBD1 (6 bases). Germline V CDR1 and CDR2: SGHRS, YFSETQ. The ends were cut back, 0 bases at V and 0 bases at J, with 9 bases in the middle. This CDR3 has 15 amino acids. The CDR3, as DNA: TGCGCCAGCAGCTTGGATACAGGGTTGAACACTGAAGCTTTCTTT. It is translated as CASSLDTGLNTEAFF.

This clonotype has ten or more counts. The genes are TRBV5-1 and TRBJ1-1; D might be TRBD1 (6 bases). Germline V lookup: CDR1 SGHRS, CDR2 YFSETQ. Trimming cost V 3 bases and J 1 base, with 10 bases left between them. The CDR3 consists of 14 residues. CDR3 sequence (DNA): TGCGCCAGCAGCTCAGGGACACAGAACACTGAAGCTTTCTTT. It encodes CASSSGTQNTEAFF.

This clonotype was recorded at least ten times. The rearrangement joins TRBV6-2 or TRBV6-3 to TRBJ1-5; D unclear. This CDR3 spans 15 amino acids. From germline, CDR1 is MNHEY and CDR2 SVGEGT. Trimming took 4 bases from V and 5 from J, leaving 15 bases between them. CDR3 amino acids: CASSSSRVLDQPQHF. The CDR3 nucleotides read TGTGCCAGCAGTTCTAGTAGGGTGTTGGATCAGCCCCAGCATTTT.